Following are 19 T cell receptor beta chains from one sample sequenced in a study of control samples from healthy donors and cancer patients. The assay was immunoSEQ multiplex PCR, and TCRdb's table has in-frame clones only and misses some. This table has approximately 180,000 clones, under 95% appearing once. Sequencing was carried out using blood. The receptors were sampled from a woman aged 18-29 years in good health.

The CDR3 loop is CASSLGGGAEETQYF. For the CDR3, the DNA is TGTGCCAGCAGCTTAGGTGGGGGGGCCGAAGAGACCCAGTACTTC. The chain links TRBV7-3 to TRBJ2-5; tentative D call: TRBD2 (7 bases). CDR3 length: 15 amino acids. V was shortened by 2 bases and J by 3 bases, with 13 bases between the two germline ends. Germline V lookup: CDR1 SGHTA, CDR2 FQGTGA.

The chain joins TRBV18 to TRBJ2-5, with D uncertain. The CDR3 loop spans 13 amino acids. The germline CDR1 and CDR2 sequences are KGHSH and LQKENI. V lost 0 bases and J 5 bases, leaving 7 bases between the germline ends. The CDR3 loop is CASSPPGGETQYF. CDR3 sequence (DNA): TGTGCCAGCTCACCACCCGGTGGGGAGACCCAGTACTTC.

CDR3 coding DNA: TGTGCCAGTAGTATCCCGGGACGGACAGATACGCAGTATTTT. The encoded protein is CASSIPGRTDTQYF. This chain uses TRBV19 with TRBJ2-3, with D tentatively TRBD1 or TRBD2 (5 bases each). V was clipped by 3 bases and J by 3 bases, with 10 bases between them. The CDR3 length is 14 residues. Germline assignment: CDR1 LNHDA and CDR2 SQIVND (reference sequence).

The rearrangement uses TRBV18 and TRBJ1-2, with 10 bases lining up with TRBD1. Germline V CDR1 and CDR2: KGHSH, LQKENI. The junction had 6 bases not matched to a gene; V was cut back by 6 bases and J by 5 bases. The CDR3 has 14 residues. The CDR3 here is CASSPTGGRYGYTF. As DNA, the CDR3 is TGTGCCAGCTCTCCGACAGGGGGCAGGTATGGCTACACCTTC.

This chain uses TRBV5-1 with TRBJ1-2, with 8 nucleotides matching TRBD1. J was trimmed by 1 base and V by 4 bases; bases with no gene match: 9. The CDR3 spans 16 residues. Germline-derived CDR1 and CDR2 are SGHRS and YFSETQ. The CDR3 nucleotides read TGCGCCAGCAGCAGGACCGGGACAGGAGTTAACTATGGCTACACCTTC. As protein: CASSRTGTGVNYGYTF.

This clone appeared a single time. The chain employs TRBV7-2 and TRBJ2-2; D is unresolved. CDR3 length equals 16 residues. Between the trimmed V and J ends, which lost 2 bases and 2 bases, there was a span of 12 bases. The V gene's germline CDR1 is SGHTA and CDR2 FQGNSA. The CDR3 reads CASSLFAPQNTGELFF. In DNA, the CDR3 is TGTGCCAGCAGCTTATTTGCCCCGCAAAACACCGGGGAGCTGTTTTTT.

The chain's CDR3 is CASSLGGVQETQYF. CDR3 DNA: TGTGCCAGCAGCTTGGGGGGAGTCCAAGAGACCCAGTACTTC. V usage is TRBV5-4 and J usage is TRBJ2-5, with D perhaps matching TRBD2 (5 bases). Germline CDR1 is SGHNT and CDR2 is YYREEE (reference sequence). Trimming shortened V by 0 bases and J by 1 base, and 7 bases separated the two germline ends. There are 14 residues in the CDR3.

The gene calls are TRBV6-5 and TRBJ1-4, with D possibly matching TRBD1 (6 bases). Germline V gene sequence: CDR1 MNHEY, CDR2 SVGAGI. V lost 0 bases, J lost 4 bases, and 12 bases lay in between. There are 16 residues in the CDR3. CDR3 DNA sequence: TGTGCCAGCAGTTACTCCCTTGGACAGCTTAATGAAAAACTGTTTTTT. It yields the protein CASSYSLGQLNEKLFF.

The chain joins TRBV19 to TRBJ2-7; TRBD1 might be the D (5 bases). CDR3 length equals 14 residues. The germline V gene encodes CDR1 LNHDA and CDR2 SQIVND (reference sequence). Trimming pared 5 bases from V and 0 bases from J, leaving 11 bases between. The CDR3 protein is CASSPTAYSYEQYF. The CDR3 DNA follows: TGTGCCAGTAGTCCGACAGCTTACTCCTACGAGCAGTACTTC.

CDR3 coding DNA: TGTGCCAGCAGTGATGCCGGCGGGGGGGGGACAGATACGCAGTATTTT. Protein: CASSDAGGGGTDTQYF. V is TRBV25-1 and J is TRBJ2-3, with TRBD2 matching 9 bases. The trim removed 3 bases at V and 3 bases at J, leaving 7 bases unmatched. The CDR3 totals 16 residues. Looked up from germline, CDR1 is MGHDK and CDR2 is SYGVNS.

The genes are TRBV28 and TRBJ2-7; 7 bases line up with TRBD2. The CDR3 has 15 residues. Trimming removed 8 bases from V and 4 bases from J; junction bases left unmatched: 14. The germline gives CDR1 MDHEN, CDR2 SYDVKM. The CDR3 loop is CASSLASGGRYEQYF. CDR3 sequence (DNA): TGTGCCAGCTCCTTGGCTAGCGGAGGCAGGTACGAGCAGTACTTC.

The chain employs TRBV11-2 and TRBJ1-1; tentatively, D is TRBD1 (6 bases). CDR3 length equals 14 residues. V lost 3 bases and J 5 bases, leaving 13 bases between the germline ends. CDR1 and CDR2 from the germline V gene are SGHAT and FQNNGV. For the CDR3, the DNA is TGTGCCAGCAGCTTCGGGACACGGATAACTGAAGCTTTCTTT. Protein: CASSFGTRITEAFF.

The DNA for the CDR3 is TGTGCCAGCAATCCGAACAGGGCCTACGAGCAGTACTTC. It is translated as CASNPNRAYEQYF. V is TRBV6-6 and J is TRBJ2-7, with a tentative D call TRBD1 (6 bases). The CDR3 is 13 amino acids. Deletions cut 7 bases from V and 2 bases from J, with 12 bases between. Germline V gene lookup returns CDR1 MNHNY and CDR2 SVGAGI (reference sequence).

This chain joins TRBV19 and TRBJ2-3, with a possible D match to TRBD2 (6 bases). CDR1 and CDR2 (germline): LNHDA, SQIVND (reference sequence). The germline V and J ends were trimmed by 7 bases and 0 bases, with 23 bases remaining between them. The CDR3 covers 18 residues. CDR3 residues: CASMGGREGVPSTDTQYF. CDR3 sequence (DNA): TGTGCCAGTATGGGGGGACGGGAAGGAGTACCCAGCACAGATACGCAGTATTTT.

The CDR3 DNA reads TGTGCCAGCAGCTCTCTCCTCAGGGAAGAGACCGGGGAGCTGTTTTTT. This gives the protein CASSSLLREETGELFF. The chain joins TRBV7-9 to TRBJ2-2, with a weak D call TRBD1 (5 bases). The CDR3 totals 16 residues. The germline gives CDR1 SEHNR, CDR2 FQNEAQ (reference sequence). V was pared by 4 bases and J by 5 bases, with 17 bases between.

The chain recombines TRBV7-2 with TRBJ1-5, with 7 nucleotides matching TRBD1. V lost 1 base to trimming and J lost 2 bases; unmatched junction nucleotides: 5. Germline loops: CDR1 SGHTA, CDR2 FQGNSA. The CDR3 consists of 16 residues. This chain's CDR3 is CASSLGGGARNQPQHF. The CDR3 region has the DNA TGTGCCAGCAGCTTAGGAGGGGGCGCCCGCAATCAGCCCCAGCATTTT.

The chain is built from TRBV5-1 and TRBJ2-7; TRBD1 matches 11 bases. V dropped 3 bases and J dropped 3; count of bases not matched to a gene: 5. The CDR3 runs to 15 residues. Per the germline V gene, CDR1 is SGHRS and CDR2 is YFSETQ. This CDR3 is CASSWGQGDYYEQYF. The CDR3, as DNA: TGCGCCAGCAGCTGGGGACAGGGGGATTACTACGAGCAGTACTTC.

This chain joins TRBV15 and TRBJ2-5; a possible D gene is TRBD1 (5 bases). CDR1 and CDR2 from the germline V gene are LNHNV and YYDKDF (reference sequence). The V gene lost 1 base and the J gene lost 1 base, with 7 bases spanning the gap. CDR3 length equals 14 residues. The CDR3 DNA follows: TGTGCCACCAGCAGAGGACAGATCCAAGAGACCCAGTACTTC. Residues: CATSRGQIQETQYF. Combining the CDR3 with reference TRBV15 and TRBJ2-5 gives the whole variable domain DAMVIQNPRYQVTQFGKPVTLSCSQTLNHNVMYWYQQKSSQAPKLLFHYYDKDFNNEADTPDNFQSRRPNTSFCFLDIRSPGLGDTAMYLCATSRGQIQETQYFGPGTRLLVL.

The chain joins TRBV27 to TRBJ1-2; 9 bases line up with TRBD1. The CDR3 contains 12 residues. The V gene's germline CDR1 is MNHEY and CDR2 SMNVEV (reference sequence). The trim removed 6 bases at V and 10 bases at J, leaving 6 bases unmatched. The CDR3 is CASSFRTGVYTF. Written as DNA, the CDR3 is TGTGCCAGCAGCTTCCGGACAGGGGTCTACACCTTC.